The entry that follows covers one T cell receptor (beta chain) sequence. The antigen is undetermined. The record originates from a study of T-cell memory formation after mild COVID-19. Points from the study as a whole: Whereas later expanders leaned CD4+, clones contracting day 15 to 85 showed a balanced CD4/CD8 makeup. There was no confirmation that second-wave clones peaking on day 37 were SARS-CoV-2 specific.

TCRdb re-derived calls from the 5' RACE reads in MiXCR, one entry per CDR3 protein. The sample holds about 340,000 distinct CDR3 sequences, around a sixth seen once. Sequencing was carried out using PBMCs or a T cell subset sorted from them (not recorded which). The sequence came from a man younger than 35 who had mild COVID-19 (a few samples of this study predate the infection). Cell type and time point are not known.

The CDR3 here is CSGGRGYTF. The CDR3 nucleotides read TGCAGCGGGGGTCGTGGCTACACCTTC. The gene calls are TRBV20-1 and TRBJ1-2, with D perhaps matching TRBD1 (5 bases). CDR3 length: 9 residues. The germline V gene encodes CDR1 DFQATT and CDR2 SNEGSKA (reference sequence).